A single sample is the source of the 5 T cell receptor beta chains below, sequenced in a study of blood T cell repertoires in COVID-19. Assay: immunoSEQ multiplex PCR; the TCRdb copy retains only in-frame clones and omits some. This table holds fewer than 400,000 clones, around 85% found once. Sequenced material: PBMCs or T cells enriched from blood (not recorded which). These TCRs come from a man aged 25-45 years who had recovered from COVID-19.

The chain uses TRBV7-9 and TRBJ1-3; 7 bases map to TRBD1. The CDR3 contains 15 residues. CDR1 SEHNR and CDR2 FQNEAQ come from the germline V gene (reference sequence). The V segment lost 5 bases and the J segment 0 bases; nucleotides outside the gene matches: 4. CDR3 coding DNA: TGTGCCAGCAGCGCCTGGACAGGCTCTGGAAACACCATATATTTT. Protein sequence: CASSAWTGSGNTIYF.

The chain couples TRBV7-8 to TRBJ2-7; TRBD2 matches at 9 bases. Unmatched junction bases numbered 5, after V lost 1 base and J lost 1 base. The CDR3 totals 16 residues. CDR1 SGHVS and CDR2 FQNEAQ come from the germline V gene. The CDR3 sequence is CASSLGASGASYEQYF. CDR3 nucleotides: TGTGCCAGCAGCTTAGGTGCTAGCGGGGCTTCCTACGAGCAGTACTTC.

The rearrangement links TRBV27 to TRBJ2-7, with a tentative D call TRBD1 (6 bases). The V end was cut by 4 bases, the J end by 2 bases, with 15 bases between. The germline V gene encodes CDR1 MNHEY and CDR2 SMNVEV (reference sequence). This CDR3 is built from 15 residues. The CDR3 DNA is TGTGCCAGCAGTTCCGCGTCCAGGGGTGCCTACGAGCAGTACTTC. It specifies CASSSASRGAYEQYF.

The chain couples TRBV3-1 (or the pseudogene TRBV3-2) to TRBJ1-3; D uncertain. The CDR3 runs 15 residues. V was shortened by 0 bases and J by 0 bases, with 6 bases between the two germline ends. From germline, CDR1 is LGHDT and CDR2 YNNKEL (reference sequence). CDR3 amino acids: CASSQERSSGNTIYF. Written as DNA, the CDR3 is TGTGCCAGCAGCCAAGAGAGGAGCTCTGGAAACACCATATATTTT.

The V call is TRBV29-1, the J call TRBJ2-5; possible D gene TRBD1, 6 bases. Germline CDR1 and CDR2: SQVTM and ANQGSEA. The CDR3 totals 14 residues. V lost 4 bases and J lost 2, with 14 bases in between. Written as DNA, the CDR3 is TGCAGCGTTGGTCCAGGGGCCATACAAGAGACCCAGTACTTC. Residues: CSVGPGAIQETQYF.